Listed here are 21 T cell receptor beta chains from one sample, sequenced in a study of early T cells in non-severe SARS-CoV-2 infection (dated by TCRdb to the early 2020s). Library preparation was by 5' RACE. Instrument used: NextSeq 500. TCRdb reworked the public reads: Q25 trimming with fastp, MiXCR clone assembly, productive beta chains retained. Each record represents a unique CDR3 protein, reported with the most common genes and DNA among its rows. For this sample there are around 83,000 distinct CDR3 sequences; roughly 12% appear just once. 4% to 4.5% of the sample is in the top ten clones. The sequencing used whole blood, collected at baseline. The receptors here all came from an adult who was a healthcare worker with PCR-confirmed SARS-CoV-2 infection or an uninfected control (not recorded which).

The chain uses TRBV2 and TRBJ1-4, with D hard to call. This CDR3 contains 17 residues. V was pared by 3 bases and J by 4 bases, with 18 bases between. Germline CDR1 and CDR2: SNHLY and FYNNEI. The CDR3 loop is CASSDYLGGGINEKLFF. CDR3 sequence (DNA): TGTGCCAGCAGTGATTACTTAGGTGGCGGAATTAATGAAAAACTGTTTTTT.

This clonotype has more than one count but fewer than ten. V and J are TRBV20-1 and TRBJ2-2; possibly TRBD1 or TRBD2 for D (5 bases each). Germline values: CDR1 DFQATT, CDR2 SNEGSKA (reference sequence). The CDR3 is 15 residues long. V was cut by 5 bases and J by 5 bases, with 18 bases left in between. CDR3 in DNA: TGCAGTGCTGACGGGGCAGGGTTAGAGACCGGGGAGCTGTTTTTT. It translates to CSADGAGLETGELFF.

The chain is built from TRBV11-2 and TRBJ1-2; 7 bases are a match to TRBD1. The CDR3 consists of 14 residues. V was clipped by 5 bases and J by 2 bases; unmatched bases: 5. Germline V gene lookup returns CDR1 SGHAT and CDR2 FQNNGV. The CDR3 sequence: CASSPVRGNYGYTF. The DNA for the CDR3 is TGTGCCAGCAGCCCCGTCAGGGGGAACTATGGCTACACCTTC.

This clonotype appeared a few times. The chain carries TRBV15 and TRBJ2-1, with D possibly matching TRBD2 (6 bases). Germline V CDR1 and CDR2: LNHNV, YYDKDF (reference sequence). This CDR3 comprises 15 residues. Deletions cut 5 bases from V and 6 bases from J, with 17 bases between. The chain's CDR3 is CATSGRAGRSNEQFF. In DNA form, the CDR3 reads TGTGCCACCAGCGGGAGAGCGGGCCGTTCCAATGAGCAGTTCTTC.

This clonotype has a count of ten or more. This chain uses TRBV20-1 with TRBJ2-5, with TRBD1 identical over 7 bases. Germline-derived CDR1 and CDR2 are DFQATT and SNEGSKA (reference sequence). With 0 bases clipped from V and 2 bases from J, the junction kept 6 bases outside the gene matches. The CDR3 extends over 15 amino acids. The CDR3 protein is CSARDKTGWQETQYF. CDR3 in DNA: TGCAGTGCTAGAGATAAGACAGGGTGGCAAGAGACCCAGTACTTC.

This clonotype has a count of ten or more. V is TRBV19 and J is TRBJ1-2, with D perhaps TRBD1 (6 bases). Germline values: CDR1 LNHDA, CDR2 SQIVND (reference sequence). Trimming took off 3 bases at V and 3 bases at J, with 8 bases between the two ends. This CDR3 is built from 13 residues. This chain's CDR3 is CASSMGTYYGYTF. CDR3 nucleotide sequence: TGTGCCAGTAGTATGGGGACATACTATGGCTACACCTTC. Drawing the rest from reference TRBV19 and TRBJ1-2, the complete variable domain is DGGITQSPKYLFRKEGQNVTLSCEQNLNHDAMYWYRQDPGQGLRLIYYSQIVNDFQKGDIAEGYSVSREKKESFPLTVTSAQKNPTAFYLCASSMGTYYGYTFGSGTRLTVV.

The chain couples TRBV18 to TRBJ1-1; D is unclear. Germline V gene data show CDR1 as KGHSH and CDR2 as LQKENI. Trimming left V 3 bases short and J 2 bases short, with 13 bases between. This CDR3 has 15 amino acids. CDR3 nucleotide sequence: TGTGCCAGCTCACCTGTAGTGTCCATAAACACTGAAGCTTTCTTT. This codes for CASSPVVSINTEAFF.

V and J are TRBV6-5 and TRBJ2-5, with 11 bases identical to TRBD1. The V gene end was trimmed by 3 bases and the J gene end by 1 base; junction bases not matched to a gene: 4. The length of the CDR3 is 16 residues. CDR1 MNHEY and CDR2 SVGAGI come from the germline V gene. CDR3 loop: CASSYRTGGGQETQYF. The CDR3 region has the DNA TGTGCCAGCAGTTATAGGACAGGGGGCGGCCAAGAGACCCAGTACTTC.

There are a few counts of this clonotype. The chain has TRBV10-2 and TRBJ2-7; D gene unclear. CDR1 and CDR2 from the germline V gene are WSHSY and SAAADI. Trimming cost V 2 bases and J 4 bases, with 6 bases left between them. The CDR3 is 12 residues long. The CDR3 protein is CASSEHRYEQYF. The CDR3 DNA reads as TGCGCCAGCAGTGAGCATCGATACGAGCAGTACTTC.

The chain links TRBV5-1 to TRBJ2-3, with D perhaps TRBD2 (5 bases). The germline V gene has CDR1 SGHRS and CDR2 YFSETQ. Trimming took 4 bases from V and 6 from J, leaving 12 bases between them. CDR3 length equals 13 residues. The CDR3 bases are TGCGCCAGCAGCGAACAACGCGGGGATACGCAGTATTTT. Translated: CASSEQRGDTQYF.

V usage is TRBV30 and J usage is TRBJ1-2; 7 bases fit TRBD1. From germline, CDR1 is GTSNPN and CDR2 SVGIG (reference sequence). This CDR3 has 12 residues. V gave up 3 bases and J gave up 6 bases; unmatched junction bases: 4. This chain's CDR3 is CAWSAQGHGYTF. CDR3 nucleotides: TGTGCCTGGAGCGCACAGGGGCATGGCTACACCTTC.

The chain links TRBV5-1 to TRBJ2-1; D might be TRBD2 (6 bases). Trimming shortened V by 5 bases and J by 0 bases, and 15 bases separated the two germline ends. The CDR3 sequence is 16 residues long. Germline CDR1 and CDR2: SGHRS and YFSETQ. CDR3 protein: CASSSPSADSYNEQFF. CDR3 nucleotides: TGCGCCAGCAGTTCCCCTAGCGCTGACTCCTACAATGAGCAGTTCTTC.

The table lists this clonotype with many counts. The rearrangement links TRBV29-1 to TRBJ2-5, with TRBD1 matching 7 bases. CDR1 is SQVTM and CDR2 is ANQGSEA in the germline V gene. Germline trimming cut 7 bases from V and 2 bases from J; bases unmatched to any gene: 19. This CDR3 comprises 17 residues. CDR3 protein: CSADGTDNQEEQETQYF. DNA of the CDR3: TGCAGCGCCGATGGGACAGACAACCAAGAGGAACAAGAGACCCAGTACTTC.

This clonotype was detected ten times or more. V gene TRBV6-6 combines with J gene TRBJ2-5; 7 nucleotides agree with TRBD2. Germline lookup yields CDR1 MNHNY and CDR2 SVGAGI (reference sequence). The CDR3 runs 18 residues. Unmatched junction bases numbered 14, after V lost 0 bases and J lost 4 bases. In DNA, the CDR3 is TGTGCCAGCAGTTACTCCTCGCCTTGGGAGGGGTTTGGAGAGACCCAGTACTTC. The encoded protein is CASSYSSPWEGFGETQYF.

The V gene is TRBV11-2, the J gene TRBJ2-2, with 7 bases identical to TRBD1. CDR1 SGHAT and CDR2 FQNNGV come from the germline V gene. There are 15 residues in the CDR3. V dropped 5 bases and J dropped 2; count of bases not matched to a gene: 5. Here the CDR3 DNA reads TGTGCCAGCAGCCCCTGGGACAGAAACACCGGGGAGCTGTTTTTT. It translates to CASSPWDRNTGELFF.

The chain employs TRBV4-1 and TRBJ2-4; possibly TRBD2 for D (6 bases). This CDR3 is built from 16 residues. V was clipped by 1 base and J by 6 bases, with 16 bases between them. Germline CDR1 MGHRA, CDR2 YSYEKL. The CDR3 nucleotides are TGCGCCAGCAGCCAAGCGGTAGCGTCGGGACTAAACATTCAGTACTTC. Protein product: CASSQAVASGLNIQYF.

The sample holds many counts of this clonotype. The chain recombines TRBV7-9 with TRBJ2-7, with D hard to call. This CDR3 contains 12 residues. CDR1 and CDR2 (germline): SEHNR, FQNEAQ (reference sequence). Trimming took 5 bases from V and 4 from J, leaving 9 bases between them. CDR3 coding DNA: TGTGCCAGCAGCCCAGCGTCTTACGAGCAGTACTTC. It is translated as CASSPASYEQYF. Variable domain in full (rest from reference TRBV7-9 and TRBJ2-7): DTGVSQNPRHKITKRGQNVTFRCDPISEHNRLYWYRQTLGQGPEFLTYFQNEAQLEKSRLLSDRFSAERPKGSFSTLEIQRTEQGDSAMYLCASSPASYEQYFGPGTRLTVT.

This clonotype has only a few counts. The gene calls are TRBV4-1 and TRBJ2-7, with 10 bases identical to TRBD2. The CDR3 is made up of 15 amino acids. Germline CDR1 and CDR2: MGHRA and YSYEKL. Trimming took 4 bases from V and 2 from J; bases not matched to a gene: 5. This CDR3 reads CASSPSLAGAYEQYF. The DNA of the CDR3 is TGCGCCAGCAGCCCTTCTCTAGCGGGAGCCTACGAGCAGTACTTC.

This clonotype was seen more than once but under ten times. This chain connects TRBV5-6 to TRBJ2-3, with TRBD2 matching over 8 bases. Germline CDR1 SGHDT, CDR2 YYEEEE. Losses at the gene ends were 2 bases for V and 3 bases for J; bases not matched to a gene: 8. The CDR3 loop spans 16 amino acids. CDR3 loop: CASSFRLAPGTDTQYF. DNA for the CDR3: TGTGCCAGCAGCTTCCGACTAGCGCCCGGGACAGATACGCAGTATTTT.

This CDR3 reads CSALRGTYEQYF. DNA of the CDR3: TGCAGTGCCCTCCGGGGGACTTACGAGCAGTACTTC. The rearrangement joins TRBV20-1 to TRBJ2-7; D possibly corresponds to TRBD2 (6 bases). Germline V gives CDR1 DFQATT, CDR2 SNEGSKA (reference sequence). This CDR3 has 12 amino acids. Trimming pared 6 bases from V and 4 bases from J, leaving 13 bases between.

The genes are TRBV10-3 and TRBJ2-7; 8 bases are shared with TRBD1. This CDR3 is 14 amino acids long. V was clipped by 6 bases and J by 1 base; unmatched bases: 5. Germline V gives CDR1 ENHRY, CDR2 SYGVKD. As DNA, the CDR3 is TGTGCCATCAGCCTGGACAGGGATTCCTACGAGCAGTACTTC. Protein product: CAISLDRDSYEQYF.